The 20 T cell receptor beta chains presented below share a single source sample, sequenced in a study of T cell clonality in common variable immunodeficiency. Study findings and constraints: Common variable immunodeficiency TCR beta sequences reportedly had fewer deletions and N-nucleotide insertions.

Their specific antigens are unknown. Profiling relied on immunoSEQ multiplex PCR, and the TCRdb table lists in-frame clones only, not all of them. This repertoire holds just under 20,000 clones, and none appear only once. Input material: peripheral blood mononuclear cells. Receptors were obtained from a human donor with common variable immunodeficiency.

This clone came up many times. The sequenced fragment ends 3 residues before the CDR3 boundary, so the rest is inferred from the germline J gene. V usage is TRBV18 and J usage is TRBJ2-7; 8 nucleotides match TRBD2. In germline, CDR1 is KGHSH, CDR2 LQKENI. The CDR3 is made up of 15 amino acids. Losses at the gene ends were 3 bases for V and 6 bases for J; bases not matched to a gene: 10. CDR3 sequence: CASSPPGGALGEQYF. CDR3 DNA, as far as it was read: TGTGCCAGCTCACCCCCCGGGGGGGCGCTTGGCGAG.

This clone came up a few times. The read is 3 residues too short to cover the CDR3 end, so that end is filled in from the germline J gene. The chain joins TRBV2 to TRBJ2-5; 9 bases map to TRBD1. Losses at the gene ends were 3 bases for V and 4 bases for J; bases not matched to a gene: 6. The CDR3 totals 15 residues. CDR1 and CDR2 (germline): SNHLY, FYNNEI. The covered CDR3 bases are TGTGCCAGCAGTGATGGGGGACAGGGAATAGAGACC. It codes for CASSDGGQGIET. The CDR3, in full, reads CASSDGGQGIETQYF. Using reference TRBV2 and TRBJ2-5 for the parts outside the CDR3, the full variable domain is EPEVTQTPSHQVTQMGQEVILRCVPISNHLYFYWYRQILGQKVEFLVSFYNNEISEKSEIFDDQFSVERPDGSNFTLKIRSTKLEDSAMYFCASSDGGQGIETQYFGPGTRLLVL.

In its sample, this clone was seen many times. The CDR3 end lies 3 residues beyond the end of the read and is filled in from the germline J gene. The genes are TRBV19 and TRBJ1-1; 10 bases line up with TRBD1. The CDR3 length is 14 residues. Germline V gene sequence: CDR1 LNHDA, CDR2 SQIVND (reference sequence). V lost 5 bases and J lost 4; bases outside the gene matches: 4. CDR3 DNA, as far as it was read: TGTGCCAGTAGTTTCCGGACAGGGGGCACTGAA. This gives the protein CASSFRTGGTE. The CDR3 as a whole reads CASSFRTGGTEAFF.

The table lists this clone with many counts. Sequencing ends 3 residues short of the CDR3 end; the germline J gene provides the rest. The chain employs TRBV29-1 and TRBJ2-7; 15 bases fit TRBD2. The CDR3 has 16 residues. CDR1 and CDR2 from the germline V gene are SQVTM and ANQGSEA. V trimming: 7 bases; J trimming: 5 bases; junction bases outside the gene matches: 12. The CDR3 DNA, read in part, is TGCAGCGCCCACACCTTCGGACTAGCGGGAGGGAACGAG. It specifies CSAHTFGLAGGNE. The complete CDR3 protein is CSAHTFGLAGGNEQYF.

In this sample, this clone turned up many times. The read is 3 residues too short to cover the CDR3 end, so that end is filled in from the germline J gene. The rearrangement joins TRBV29-1 to TRBJ2-1; D call uncertain. The CDR3 runs to 10 residues. Germline CDR1 SQVTM, CDR2 ANQGSEA. V was pared by 5 bases and J by 7 bases, with 6 bases between. The CDR3 bases that were read are TGCAGCGTTATCCGGAATGAG. The encoded protein is CSVIRNE. The full CDR3 protein is CSVIRNEQFF.

In the case of this clone: Coverage ceases 3 residues before the CDR3 finishes, and the germline J gene fills in the end. The V and J genes are TRBV6-1 and TRBJ2-7, with a tentative D call TRBD2 (6 bases). V was cut by 2 bases and J by 4 bases, with 12 bases left in between. Germline values: CDR1 MNHNS, CDR2 SASEGT. The CDR3 has 14 residues. CDR3 DNA, as far as it was read: TGTGCCAGCAGTGAAACCTGGAGGGCGTACGAG. Its translation is CASSETWRAYE. The full CDR3 sequence reads CASSETWRAYEQYF.

With respect to this clone: The CDR3 is cut off 3 residues early in the read; its end comes from the germline J gene. This chain joins TRBV20-1 and TRBJ2-3, with a possible D match to TRBD2 (5 bases). The CDR3 runs 17 residues. Germline CDR1 and CDR2: DFQATT and SNEGSKA (reference sequence). Between the trimmed V and J ends, which lost 0 bases and 1 base, there was a span of 17 bases. The sequenced part of the CDR3 DNA is TGCAGTGCTAGAGATCCGGGGAAGGTCGGGGGCACAGATACG. It specifies CSARDPGKVGGTDT. The full CDR3 protein reads CSARDPGKVGGTDTQYF.

By frequency in the sample, this clone is medium-sized. Read coverage stops 3 residues before the CDR3 terminus; the germline J gene supplies the remainder. This chain connects TRBV14 to TRBJ2-1; TRBD1 aligns across 10 bases. Germline V gene data show CDR1 as SGHDN and CDR2 as FVKESK. The trim removed 4 bases at V and 3 bases at J, leaving 3 bases unmatched. The CDR3 loop spans 15 amino acids. The sequenced part of the CDR3 DNA is TGTGCCAGCAGCCGAGGACAGGGGGACTACAATGAG. This gives the protein CASSRGQGDYNE. The whole CDR3 protein is CASSRGQGDYNEQFF. The entire variable domain, with the rest obtained from reference TRBV14 and TRBJ2-1, is as follows: EAGVTQFPSHSVIEKGQTVTLRCDPISGHDNLYWYRRVMGKEIKFLLHFVKESKQDESGMPNNRFLAERTGGTYSTLKVQPAELEDSGVYFCASSRGQGDYNEQFFGPGTRLTVL.

The sample holds many counts of this clone. The read is 3 residues too short to cover the CDR3 end, so that end is filled in from the germline J gene. V and J are TRBV2 and TRBJ2-5, with D perhaps TRBD2 (5 bases). Per germline, CDR1 SNHLY and CDR2 FYNNEI. V was pared by 4 bases and J by 1 base, with 13 bases between. The CDR3 length is 15 residues. The CDR3 region is CASSAGLSGQETQYF. The CDR3 bases that were read are TGTGCCAGCAGTGCCGGACTTTCTGGCCAAGAGACC.

This clone has a count of ten or more. The observed sequence ends 3 residues before the CDR3 terminus, with the missing tail filled in from the germline J gene. The chain uses TRBV2 and TRBJ2-2; 8 bases agree with TRBD2. The V gene end was trimmed by 10 bases and the J gene end by 1 base; junction bases not matched to a gene: 5. CDR3 length equals 14 residues. CDR1 and CDR2 (germline): SNHLY, FYNNEI. The sequenced CDR3 bases are TGTGCCACCTATAGCGGGGTGAACACCGGGGAG. Its translation: CATYSGVNTGE. Given in full, the CDR3 is CATYSGVNTGELFF. Full variable domain (rest looked up from reference TRBV2 and TRBJ2-2): EPEVTQTPSHQVTQMGQEVILRCVPISNHLYFYWYRQILGQKVEFLVSFYNNEISEKSEIFDDQFSVERPDGSNFTLKIRSTKLEDSAMYFCATYSGVNTGELFFGEGSRLTVL.

Many counts were recorded for this clone. Read sequence stops 3 residues before the CDR3 end, and the germline J gene provides the missing end. V usage is TRBV12-3 or TRBV12-4 and J usage is TRBJ2-7; perhaps TRBD2 as D (5 bases). V was shortened by 5 bases and J by 4 bases, with 9 bases between the two germline ends. This CDR3 comprises 12 residues. CDR3 DNA, as far as it was read: TGTGCCAGCAGTCTAGAGCGGTACGAG. Its translation: CASSLERYE. The complete CDR3 sequence is CASSLERYEQYF.

This clone was recorded a few times. Read sequence stops 3 residues before the CDR3 end, and the germline J gene provides the missing end. The chain links TRBV30 to TRBJ1-4, with 9 bases matching TRBD1. V shed 2 bases, J shed 8 bases, and the junction held 12 bases outside the gene matches. The CDR3 runs 16 residues. Germline CDR1 is GTSNPN and CDR2 is SVGIG (reference sequence). The CDR3 reads CAWSFGTGLRREKLFF. The sequenced part of the CDR3 DNA is TGTGCCTGGAGTTTCGGGACAGGGCTGAGGAGAGAAAAA.

This clone was detected many times. Read sequence stops 3 residues before the CDR3 end, and the germline J gene provides the missing end. The J gene is TRBJ2-7, the V gene TRBV27; 11 positions match TRBD2. Germline V CDR1 and CDR2: MNHEY, SMNVEV (reference sequence). V dropped 8 bases and J dropped 2; count of bases not matched to a gene: 5. This CDR3 region has 14 residues. CDR3 bases read: TGTGCCAGCTCTAAGACTAGCGGGACCTACGAG. As protein: CASSKTSGTYE. The entire CDR3 reads CASSKTSGTYEQYF.

This clone appeared a few times. The read terminates 3 residues before the CDR3 end, so the remaining end is supplied by the germline J gene. The V call is TRBV7-9, the J call TRBJ2-1; 7 positions agree with TRBD2. The V segment lost 6 bases and the J segment 7 bases; nucleotides outside the gene matches: 6. Looked up from germline, CDR1 is SEHNR and CDR2 is FQNEAQ (reference sequence). The CDR3 contains 13 residues. CDR3 residues: CASRKRGGNEQFF. CDR3 DNA (partial): TGTGCCAGCAGGAAGCGGGGAGGGAATGAG.

This clone was seen many times. Sequencing ends 3 residues short of the CDR3 end; the germline J gene provides the rest. This chain uses TRBV28 with TRBJ2-7; 7 bases line up with TRBD1. Germline V gene lookup returns CDR1 MDHEN and CDR2 SYDVKM. J lost 2 bases, V lost 8 bases, and 12 bases had no gene match. The CDR3 contains 15 residues. CDR3 DNA, as far as it was read: TGTGCCAGCTCTAAACCAGGGACAGCTACCTACGAG. Amino acids: CASSKPGTATYE. The whole CDR3 protein is CASSKPGTATYEQYF.

The sample holds many counts of this clone. The CDR3 end falls 3 residues outside the read, so it is completed with the germline J gene. The chain links TRBV29-1 to TRBJ1-5; 8 nucleotides agree with TRBD1. The CDR3 is 20 residues long. After removal of 7 bases from V and 0 bases from J, the junction contained 23 bases not matched to a gene. The germline V gene has CDR1 SQVTM and CDR2 ANQGSEA. CDR3 DNA, as far as it was read: TGCAGCGCCACTAGCCCGGGACAGGCTTTGTCGTCGTATAGCAATCAGCCC. It codes for CSATSPGQALSSYSNQP. In full, the CDR3 reads CSATSPGQALSSYSNQPQHF.

The CDR3 here is CASSTLGLDDTQYF. The sequenced part of the CDR3 DNA is TGTGCCAGTAGTACCCTCGGACTAGATGATACG. The chain couples TRBV19 to TRBJ2-3; the match to TRBD2 covers 7 bases. The read falls 3 residues short of the CDR3 end, and the missing part is taken from the germline J gene. CDR1 is LNHDA and CDR2 is SQIVND in the germline V gene (reference sequence). The V and J ends lost 4 bases and 6 bases, in that order; junction bases with no gene match: 7. The CDR3 runs 14 residues. Full variable domain (rest looked up from reference TRBV19 and TRBJ2-3): DGGITQSPKYLFRKEGQNVTLSCEQNLNHDAMYWYRQDPGQGLRLIYYSQIVNDFQKGDIAEGYSVSREKKESFPLTVTSAQKNPTAFYLCASSTLGLDDTQYFGPGTRLTVL.

This clone has a count of ten or more. The read comes to an end 3 residues before the CDR3 does, leaving the germline J gene to fill in the end. The V and J genes are TRBV7-6 and TRBJ2-3; 12 nucleotides align to TRBD2. Germline assignment: CDR1 SGHVS and CDR2 FNYEAQ. After removal of 6 bases from V and 3 bases from J, the junction contained 7 bases not matched to a gene. This CDR3 spans 16 amino acids. The CDR3: CASRPLAGGGTDTQYF. CDR3 bases read: TGTGCCAGCAGGCCACTAGCGGGAGGAGGTACAGATACG.

The CDR3 reads CASSTRVTYEQYF. CDR3 DNA, as far as it was read: TGTGCCAGTAGTACCCGGGTCACCTACGAG. This chain links TRBV19 with TRBJ2-7; no clear D. The CDR3 end lies 3 residues beyond the end of the read and is filled in from the germline J gene. Deletions cut 4 bases from V and 2 bases from J, with 9 bases between. This CDR3 has 13 residues. CDR1 and CDR2 from the germline V gene are LNHDA and SQIVND (reference sequence).

This clone has at least ten counts. The read ends 3 residues early relative to the CDR3; the germline J gene fills the gap. This chain connects TRBV4-2 to TRBJ1-2, with 7 bases lining up with TRBD1. Germline-derived CDR1 and CDR2 are LGHNA and YNFKEQ. The CDR3 runs to 14 residues. CDR3 region: CASSHDDRAGGYTF. Partial CDR3 DNA: TGTGCCAGCAGCCATGACGACAGGGCGGGCGGC.